A single sample gave rise to the 21 T cell receptor beta chains below, sequenced in a study of tissue T cells after allogeneic stem cell transplantation. This table comes from immunoSEQ multiplex PCR, and its TCRdb copy is limited to in-frame clones, with some not included. The sample holds approximately 8,500 clones; 35% to 50% are singletons and the top ten take under 1.5%. The sample's time point: mouse harvest day 7 after allogeneic transplant. Mouse grafts combined 10^7 T-cell-depleted bone marrow cells with 10^6 splenic CD5+ T cells. The specimen sequenced was skin. These receptors all stem from a female BALB/c mouse given C57BL/6 T cells with graft-versus-host disease after an allogeneic hematopoietic cell transplant.

Remarks on this clone: All gene names here are mouse names. From the germline J gene comes the end of the CDR3, since the read stops 1 residue before it. The V and J genes are TRBV26 and TRBJ2-1; 7 positions agree with TRBD2. The CDR3 is 15 residues long. The V segment lost 5 bases and the J segment 2 bases; nucleotides outside the gene matches: 6. From germline, CDR1 is KGHPV and CDR2 FQNQEV (reference sequence). CDR3: CASSSPGTDYAEQFF. Incomplete CDR3 DNA: TGTGCCAGCAGTTCACCCGGGACTGACTATGCTGAGCAGTTC. The complete variable domain, with remaining parts taken from reference TRBV26 and TRBJ2-1, reads NSKVIQTPRYLVKGQGQKAKMRCIPEKGHPVVFWYQQNKNNEFKFLINFQNQEVLQQIDMTEKRFSAECPSNSPCSLEIQSSEAGDSALYLCASSSPGTDYAEQFFGPGTRLTVL.

This clone was seen a few times. Gene names follow the mouse nomenclature. Read sequence stops 1 residue before the CDR3 end, and the germline J gene provides the missing end. This chain uses TRBV16 with TRBJ1-1; D is perhaps TRBD1 (6 bases). V shed 3 bases and J shed 11 bases, with 13 bases lying between them. The CDR3 runs to 12 residues. In germline, CDR1 is SGHSA, CDR2 FRNQAP. Incomplete CDR3 DNA: TGTGCAAGCAGCTTCGGGGGGCGCGGGGTCTTC. Protein sequence: CASSFGGRGVF. The whole CDR3 protein reads CASSFGGRGVFF.

On this clone itself: Mouse germline and gene names are used. The read terminates 1 residue before the CDR3 end, so the remaining end is supplied by the germline J gene. The chain is built from TRBV3 and TRBJ2-4, with D possibly TRBD1 on 7 matching bases. From germline, CDR1 is SNHLY and CDR2 FYNGKV (reference sequence). This CDR3 spans 15 amino acids. V was clipped by 2 bases and J by 0 bases, with 9 bases between them. CDR3 loop: CASSLQGGSQNTLYF. The DNA read from the CDR3 is TGTGCCAGCAGCTTACAGGGGGGTAGTCAAAACACCTTGTAC.

Regarding this clone: Genes here carry mouse names. The read ends 1 residue shy of where the CDR3 ends; the end is completed using the germline J gene. V and J are TRBV3 and TRBJ2-3; maybe TRBD1 (6 bases). Trimming shortened V by 3 bases and J by 0 bases, and 10 bases separated the two germline ends. The CDR3 contains 15 residues. Germline V gene sequence: CDR1 SNHLY, CDR2 FYNGKV (reference sequence). The CDR3 bases that were read are TGTGCCAGCAGCTTCGGGACAACTAGTGCAGAAACGCTGTAT. Amino acid sequence: CASSFGTTSAETLY. The entire CDR3 sequence reads CASSFGTTSAETLYF.

In its sample, this clone was seen a few times. Mouse gene names apply. With the read ending 1 residue before the CDR3 end, the germline J gene is used to fill in that end. The chain combines TRBV23 with TRBJ2-5. This CDR3 spans 15 amino acids. Germline loops: CDR1 KGHTA, CDR2 FQNQQP. The chain's CDR3 is CSSSQSKGGQDTQYF. Partial CDR3 DNA: TGCTCCAGCAGTCAATCGAAGGGGGGCCAAGACACCCAGTAC. Together with reference TRBV23 and TRBJ2-5, the CDR3 gives the full variable domain: DAAVTQKPRYLIKMKGQEAEMKCIPEKGHTAVFWYQQKQSKELKFLIYFQNQQPLDQIDMVKERFSAVCPSSSLCSLGIRTCEAEDSALYLCSSSQSKGGQDTQYFGPGTRLLVL.

About this clone itself: Gene names are the mouse ones. The CDR3 goes on 1 residue after the read ends, and that part is filled in from the germline J gene. The chain joins TRBV16 to TRBJ2-3, with TRBD2 identical over 9 bases. The V gene end was trimmed by 0 bases and the J gene end by 1 base; junction bases not matched to a gene: 2. This CDR3 has 16 residues. Germline V gene sequence: CDR1 SGHSA, CDR2 FRNQAP. The DNA read from the CDR3 is TGTGCAAGCAGCTTAGACCTGGGGGGGGGTGCAGAAACGCTGTAT. This encodes CASSLDLGGGAETLY. The full CDR3 protein reads CASSLDLGGGAETLYF. Full variable domain (missing parts from reference TRBV16 and TRBJ2-3): NAGVIQTPRHKVTGKGQEATLWCEPISGHSAVFWYRQTIVQGLEFLTYFRNQAPIDDSGMPKERFSAQMPNQSHSTLKIQSTQPQDSAVYLCASSLDLGGGAETLYFGSGTRLTVL.

In regard to this clone: All gene names here are mouse names. The read terminates 1 residue ahead of where the CDR3 ends, so the germline J gene completes it. This rearrangement joins TRBV31 to TRBJ2-7; D possibly corresponds to TRBD1 (5 bases). The CDR3 spans 12 residues. Trimming cost V 0 bases and J 5 bases, with 8 bases left between them. The V gene's germline CDR1 is GKSSPN and CDR2 SITVG. The CDR3 is CAWSLARDEQYF. The part of the CDR3 DNA that was read is TGTGCCTGGAGTCTAGCCAGGGATGAACAGTAC.

Concerning this clone itself: All gene names here are mouse names. The sequence runs out 1 residue before the end of the CDR3; the remainder is reconstructed from the germline J gene. The chain employs TRBV16 and TRBJ1-2; D unresolved. This CDR3 contains 13 residues. In germline, CDR1 is SGHSA, CDR2 FRNQAP. The V end was cut by 0 bases, the J end by 0 bases, with 2 bases between. The CDR3 protein is CASSLEPNSDYTF. The sequenced part of the CDR3 DNA is TGTGCAAGCAGCTTAGAACCAAACTCCGACTACACC.

A note on this clone: Genes here carry mouse names. The read falls 1 residue short of the CDR3 end, and the missing part is taken from the germline J gene. This chain links TRBV13-2 with TRBJ1-4; D is perhaps TRBD1 (5 bases). The CDR3 length is 15 residues. Germline V lookup: CDR1 NNHNN, CDR2 SYGAGS (reference sequence). Trimming pared 0 bases from V and 0 bases from J, leaving 6 bases between. The sequenced CDR3 bases are TGTGCCAGCGGTGATGCAGGGTTTTCCAACGAAAGATTATTT. Translation gives CASGDAGFSNERLF. From start to end, the CDR3 is CASGDAGFSNERLFF.

This clone was seen only a few times. The germline and genes are mouse ones. The CDR3 extends 1 residue past the end of the read, so its final part is completed from the germline J gene. This chain links TRBV3 with TRBJ2-7, with D hard to call. The V end was cut by 5 bases, the J end by 3 bases, with 5 bases between. CDR1 and CDR2 (germline): SNHLY, FYNGKV (reference sequence). This CDR3 is built from 11 residues. This chain's CDR3 is CASSPGYEQYF. The part of the CDR3 DNA that was read is TGTGCCAGCAGCCCCGGCTATGAACAGTAC.

Concerning this clone: Gene names and germline refer to mouse. Other nucleotide sequences in the sample specify the same CDR3. CDR3 sequence reads: CASSLLGGREQYF. The sequenced CDR3 bases are TGTGCCAGCAGTCTGCTGGGGGGGCGGGAACAGTAC. The rearrangement uses TRBV26 and TRBJ2-7; 10 bases fit TRBD2. Read coverage stops 1 residue before the CDR3 terminus; the germline J gene supplies the remainder. Trimming at V came to 2 bases and at J to 7 bases, leaving 2 bases not matched to a gene. CDR1 and CDR2 (germline): KGHPV, FQNQEV (reference sequence). The CDR3 has 13 amino acids.

On this clone itself: The gene symbols are mouse symbols. The read ends 1 residue before the CDR3 terminus; that terminus is restored from the germline J gene. The chain combines TRBV24 with TRBJ2-5; the D is unclear. V was shortened by 2 bases and J by 2 bases, with 8 bases between the two germline ends. The CDR3 sequence is 14 residues long. CDR1 and CDR2 from the germline V gene are KGHTA and FRNEEI. CDR3 sequence: CASSLVGSQDTQYF. CDR3 DNA (partial): TGTGCCAGCAGTCTGGTGGGCAGCCAAGACACCCAGTAC.

Comments on this clone: Genes and germline are mouse. Read data end 1 residue before the CDR3 end; the end is taken from the germline J gene. This chain uses TRBV20 with TRBJ1-2; D remains ambiguous. Germline values: CDR1 GFQATS, CDR2 STVNSAI. The V and J ends lost 2 bases and 0 bases respectively, with 1 base between them. The CDR3 runs 11 residues. CDR3 DNA, as far as it was read: TGTGGTGCTAGGACAAACTCCGACTACACC. It codes for CGARTNSDYT. The full CDR3 protein is CGARTNSDYTF.

A word on this clone: All gene names here are mouse names. Sequencing ends 1 residue short of the CDR3 end; the germline J gene provides the rest. The chain recombines TRBV14 with TRBJ1-4; D remains ambiguous. V lost 1 base to trimming and J lost 3 bases, with 10 bases between them. This CDR3 is 15 amino acids long. Germline values: CDR1 SGHDT, CDR2 FRDEAV. The CDR3 DNA, read in part, is TGTGCCAGCAGTTTCGGCAGGAGAGCCAACGAAAGATTATTT. Translating gives CASSFGRRANERLF. The entire CDR3 is CASSFGRRANERLFF.

There are a few counts of this clone. Gene names are the mouse ones. Read data end 1 residue before the CDR3 end; the end is taken from the germline J gene. V and J are TRBV16 and TRBJ2-7, with TRBD2 identical over 14 bases. The germline gives CDR1 SGHSA, CDR2 FRNQAP. Germline trimming cut 4 bases from V and 6 bases from J; bases unmatched to any gene: 8. The CDR3 loop spans 16 amino acids. The CDR3 sequence: CASSSRDWGGLLEQYF. The covered CDR3 bases are TGTGCAAGCAGCTCCCGGGACTGGGGGGGCCTCCTTGAACAGTAC.

Comment on this clone: Gene names follow the mouse nomenclature. The sequenced fragment ends 1 residue before the CDR3 boundary, so the rest is inferred from the germline J gene. This chain uses TRBV17 with TRBJ1-1; D is unresolved. V was cut by 8 bases and J by 1 base, with 8 bases left in between. From germline, CDR1 is MNHDT and CDR2 YYDKIL. This CDR3 has 12 residues. The CDR3 spells CASEVKNTEVFF. The part of the CDR3 DNA that was read is TGTGCTAGCGAGGTCAAAAACACAGAAGTCTTC. The entire variable domain, with the rest obtained from reference TRBV17 and TRBJ1-1, is as follows: DTTVKQNPRYKLARVGKPVNLICSQTMNHDTMYWYQKKPNQAPKLLLFYYDKILNREADTFEKFQSSRPNNSFCSLYIGSAGLEYSAMYLCASEVKNTEVFFGKGTRLTVV.

There are a few counts of this clone. Gene labels here are mouse ones. The sequenced fragment ends 1 residue before the CDR3 boundary, so the rest is inferred from the germline J gene. The chain uses TRBV16 and TRBJ2-3, with D tentatively TRBD1 (5 bases). This CDR3 spans 14 amino acids. The V gene's germline CDR1 is SGHSA and CDR2 FRNQAP. Trimming removed 5 bases from V and 0 bases from J, with 9 bases in between. Here the CDR3 reads CASSRQSSAETLYF. The CDR3 DNA, read in part, is TGTGCAAGCAGCAGACAGTCTAGTGCAGAAACGCTGTAT.

By share of the sample, this clone is medium-sized. The gene names given are mouse names. The read comes to an end 1 residue before the CDR3 does, leaving the germline J gene to fill in the end. The chain links TRBV26 to TRBJ1-5, with D maybe TRBD1 (6 bases). V shed 6 bases and J shed 4 bases, with 7 bases lying between them. This CDR3 comprises 12 residues. Germline CDR1 reads KGHPV; CDR2 reads FQNQEV (reference sequence). The CDR3 sequence is CASSGTNQAPLF. The covered CDR3 bases are TGTGCCAGCAGCGGGACAAACCAGGCTCCGCTT.

About this clone itself: Gene names and germline match the mouse. Coverage ceases 1 residue before the CDR3 finishes, and the germline J gene fills in the end. The chain combines TRBV26 with TRBJ2-7; unclear D gene. The germline V gene has CDR1 KGHPV and CDR2 FQNQEV (reference sequence). The CDR3 contains 11 residues. Trimming stripped 4 bases from V and 4 bases from J, with 5 bases between. The CDR3 protein is CASSQGYEQYF. Incomplete CDR3 DNA: TGTGCCAGCAGTCAAGGGTATGAACAGTAC. The entire variable domain, with the rest obtained from reference TRBV26 and TRBJ2-7, is as follows: NSKVIQTPRYLVKGQGQKAKMRCIPEKGHPVVFWYQQNKNNEFKFLINFQNQEVLQQIDMTEKRFSAECPSNSPCSLEIQSSEAGDSALYLCASSQGYEQYFGPGTRLTVL.

Comments on this clone: The listed genes are named as in mouse. The CDR3 is cut off 1 residue early in the read; its end comes from the germline J gene. V usage is TRBV13-2 and J usage is TRBJ1-5; D unresolved. The V end was cut by 2 bases, the J end by 1 base, with 4 bases between. CDR1 and CDR2 from the germline V gene are NNHNN and SYGAGS (reference sequence). The CDR3 consists of 13 residues. The CDR3 DNA, read in part, is TGTGCCAGCGGTGAGGGGAACAACCAGGCTCCGCTT. Protein product: CASGEGNNQAPL. The full CDR3 protein is CASGEGNNQAPLF.

A remark on this clone: Mouse gene names apply. From the germline J gene comes the end of the CDR3, since the read stops 1 residue before it. The chain recombines TRBV26 with TRBJ2-5; possibly TRBD1 for D (6 bases). Germline V lookup: CDR1 KGHPV, CDR2 FQNQEV (reference sequence). This CDR3 is 12 amino acids long. Between the trimmed V and J ends, which lost 3 bases and 8 bases, there was a span of 9 bases. The CDR3 bases that were read are TGTGCCAGCAGTCTTACAGGGCCCACCCAGTAC. It is translated as CASSLTGPTQY. The whole CDR3 is CASSLTGPTQYF.